This T cell receptor beta chain originates from a study of blood T cell repertoires in COVID-19. Study overall: Italy, Spain and the United States were the sources of the convalescent and acute COVID-19 samples. Sources were T cells, B-cell-depleted T cells, or PBMCs; the material itself was cDNA or gDNA.

Germline CDR1 MGHRA, CDR2 YSYEKL. This CDR3 is built from 14 residues. Between the trimmed V and J ends, which lost 0 bases and 9 bases, there was a span of 12 bases. In the authors' methods: Counts of nucleated cells, estimated from reference gene primer amplification, were obtained. Libraries were prepared by immunoSEQ multiplex PCR; TCRdb keeps only in-frame clonotypes and omits some of them. V and J calls plus clone size are reproduced from that table; the DNA served to infer D and trimming. Of about 280,000 clones in the sample, approximately 86% were seen once. J is TRBJ1-5 and V is TRBV4-1, with D possibly matching TRBD1 (6 bases). Material for sequencing was peripheral blood. This TCR was sampled from a woman aged 25 to 39 who had recovered from COVID-19. The CDR3 coding sequence is TGCGCCAGCAGCCAAGATGCGGGGGCTGTGCCCCAGCATTTT. Protein: CASSQDAGAVPQHF.